What follows are 28 T cell receptor beta chains derived from one specimen sequenced in a study of radiotherapy plus CTLA-4 blockade in lung cancer. Measured with immunoSEQ multiplex PCR; TCRdb has only the in-frame clones, and not every one. This table holds over 60,000 clones, roughly 91% found once. The specimen comprised peripheral blood, sampled from a patient treated with radiotherapy plus ipilimumab. The origin of the receptors is a human donor with non-small cell lung cancer that progressed on radiotherapy plus ipilimumab.

J is TRBJ1-1 and V is TRBV29-1; 11 positions agree with TRBD1. V dropped 5 bases and J dropped 5; count of bases not matched to a gene: 4. This CDR3 is 13 amino acids long. Germline CDR1 reads SQVTM; CDR2 reads ANQGSEA. CDR3 coding DNA: TGCAGCGTTACTGGGACAGGGGGAACTGAAGCTTTCTTT. Protein: CSVTGTGGTEAFF.

The V call is TRBV11-2, the J call TRBJ2-5; D may match TRBD1 or TRBD2 (5 bases each). Germline CDR1 SGHAT, CDR2 FQNNGV. The CDR3 is 15 amino acids. The germline V and J ends were trimmed by 3 bases and 5 bases, with 16 bases remaining between them. The CDR3: CASSFRARALETQYF. The CDR3 bases are TGTGCCAGCAGCTTCAGGGCGAGGGCTTTGGAGACCCAGTACTTC.

The chain employs TRBV5-1 and TRBJ2-5; 8 bases map to TRBD1. The germline V gene has CDR1 SGHRS and CDR2 YFSETQ. The CDR3 is 13 residues long. Losses at the gene ends were 2 bases for V and 5 bases for J; bases not matched to a gene: 2. CDR3 region: CASSFRGLETQYF. The DNA of the CDR3 is TGCGCCAGCAGCTTCAGGGGGCTGGAGACCCAGTACTTC.

The chain recombines TRBV19 with TRBJ2-3; 10 bases align to TRBD2. Germline CDR1 is LNHDA and CDR2 is SQIVND (reference sequence). CDR3 length: 16 amino acids. Unmatched junction bases numbered 6, after V lost 3 bases and J lost 3 bases. The CDR3 loop is CASSMRYSGGTDTQYF. CDR3 sequence (DNA): TGTGCCAGTAGTATGAGATATAGCGGGGGGACAGATACGCAGTATTTT.

CDR3 amino acids: CASSPMTSGSTDTQYF. For the CDR3, the DNA is TGCGCCAGCAGCCCCATGACTAGCGGGAGCACAGATACGCAGTATTTT. The chain uses TRBV5-1 and TRBJ2-3, with TRBD2 matching over 10 bases. Unmatched junction bases numbered 5, after V lost 4 bases and J lost 0 bases. The CDR3 is 16 amino acids. CDR1 and CDR2 from the germline V gene are SGHRS and YFSETQ.

As to this clone: Compared with germline, one end of the junction differs, possibly owing to a read error. The chain couples TRBV19 to TRBJ2-4, with 9 bases matching TRBD1. The CDR3 runs to 13 residues. Germline assignment: CDR1 LNHDA and CDR2 SQIVND (reference sequence). DNA of the CDR3: TGTGCCAGTAGTATTCACGGAAGGACAGGGGTGGACTTC. Its translation is CASSIHGRTGVDF.

The V and J genes are TRBV7-9 and TRBJ1-2; D is unclear. Germline CDR1 SEHNR, CDR2 FQNEAQ (reference sequence). The CDR3 is 12 amino acids. V lost 3 bases to trimming and J lost 6 bases, with 8 bases between them. CDR3 protein: CASSFSSNGYTF. The CDR3, as DNA: TGTGCCAGCAGCTTCTCCAGCAATGGCTACACCTTC.

The J gene is TRBJ1-2, the V gene TRBV29-1; D is unresolved. Germline-derived CDR1 and CDR2 are SQVTM and ANQGSEA. V shed 6 bases and J shed 4 bases, with 12 bases lying between them. The CDR3 covers 12 residues. In nucleotides, the CDR3 is TGCAGCGTGAGTGTGTTCACCTATGGCTACACCTTC. Protein product: CSVSVFTYGYTF.

The rearrangement uses TRBV4-1 and TRBJ2-4; no definite D call. Trimming pared 0 bases from V and 9 bases from J, leaving 15 bases between. CDR1 and CDR2 from the germline V gene are MGHRA and YSYEKL. The CDR3 has 15 residues. The CDR3 nucleotides read TGCGCCAGCAGCCAAGAAAACTATCCGGGTAGCATTCAGTACTTC. It translates to CASSQENYPGSIQYF.

V usage is TRBV28 and J usage is TRBJ2-7, with TRBD1 identical over 8 bases. Germline trimming cut 5 bases from V and 5 bases from J; bases unmatched to any gene: 8. Germline values: CDR1 MDHEN, CDR2 SYDVKM. This CDR3 has 14 amino acids. This CDR3 is CASSNSGQGHEQYF. The CDR3 bases are TGTGCCAGCAGTAATTCAGGACAGGGCCACGAGCAGTACTTC. Full variable domain (remainder filled in from reference TRBV28 and TRBJ2-7): DVKVTQSSRYLVKRTGEKVFLECVQDMDHENMFWYRQDPGLGLRLIYFSYDVKMKEKGDIPEGYSVSREKKERFSLILESASTNQTSMYLCASSNSGQGHEQYFGPGTRLTVT.

The table lists this clone with a count of one. The chain links TRBV28 to TRBJ2-3, with D perhaps matching TRBD2 (6 bases). V shed 6 bases and J shed 0 bases, with 10 bases lying between them. Germline values: CDR1 MDHEN, CDR2 SYDVKM. The CDR3 covers 14 residues. The CDR3 loop is CASSLASSTDTQYF. CDR3 coding DNA: TGTGCCAGCAGCCTAGCGTCTAGCACAGATACGCAGTATTTT.

The rearrangement links TRBV9 to TRBJ1-5; D might be TRBD1 (5 bases). V lost 2 bases and J lost 4, with 13 bases in between. There are 15 residues in the CDR3. Germline CDR1 and CDR2: SGDLS and YYNGEE. The CDR3 nucleotides read TGTGCCAGCAGCGTTATGGAGGGGCCGAATCAGCCCCAGCATTTT. Translated, it gives CASSVMEGPNQPQHF.

This chain joins TRBV6-1 and TRBJ1-1; D is perhaps TRBD1 (5 bases). The CDR3 contains 15 residues. Germline V gives CDR1 MNHNS, CDR2 SASEGT. Trimming took 2 bases from V and 3 from J, leaving 13 bases between them. For the CDR3, the DNA is TGTGCCAGCAGTGAATATTCAGGGAAGGACACTGAAGCTTTCTTT. Amino acid sequence: CASSEYSGKDTEAFF.

The chain is built from TRBV7-3 and TRBJ2-1; 7 positions agree with TRBD2. Trimming cost V 2 bases and J 4 bases; bases outside gene matches: 2. This CDR3 has 14 residues. Germline assignment: CDR1 SGHTA and CDR2 FQGTGA. CDR3 region: CASSLGGGYNEQFF. The CDR3 DNA reads as TGTGCCAGCAGCTTAGGCGGGGGATACAATGAGCAGTTCTTC.

The chain employs TRBV12-2 and TRBJ2-7; the table gives TRBD2 as D, unverified against the DNA. TRBV12-2 is tagged as a pseudogene. There are 16 residues in the CDR3. The CDR3 nucleotides read TGTGCAAGTCGAGGCCTAGCGGGACGCTTCTCCTACGAGCAGTACGTC. Its protein product is CASRGLAGRFSYEQYV.

This chain links TRBV7-9 with TRBJ1-3; 7 positions agree with TRBD1. CDR1 is SEHNR, CDR2 FQNEAQ, per germline (reference sequence). The V and J ends lost 10 bases and 1 base, in that order; junction bases with no gene match: 4. This CDR3 contains 13 residues. The CDR3 DNA reads as TGTGCCACCTACAGGGGATCTGGAAACACCATATATTTT. Translated, it gives CATYRGSGNTIYF. The variable domain in full, completed from reference TRBV7-9 and TRBJ1-3, reads DTGVSQNPRHKITKRGQNVTFRCDPISEHNRLYWYRQTLGQGPEFLTYFQNEAQLEKSRLLSDRFSAERPKGSFSTLEIQRTEQGDSAMYLCATYRGSGNTIYFGEGSWLTVV.

V gene TRBV7-2 combines with J gene TRBJ2-4, with 12 bases lining up with TRBD1. The V gene's germline CDR1 is SGHTA and CDR2 FQGNSA. The CDR3 is made up of 14 amino acids. V lost 4 bases to trimming and J lost 8 bases; unmatched junction nucleotides: 3. CDR3 DNA sequence: TGTGCCAGCAGCTCGGGACAGGGGGCGGACATTCAGTACTTC. Protein sequence: CASSSGQGADIQYF.

DNA of the CDR3: TGTGCCAGCAGCAGGTCCCGACAGGGTAGCTACGAGCAGTACTTC. Residues: CASSRSRQGSYEQYF. This chain uses TRBV5-4 with TRBJ2-7; 7 bases map to TRBD1. CDR3 length: 15 residues. Germline values: CDR1 SGHNT, CDR2 YYREEE (reference sequence). V gave up 4 bases and J gave up 3 bases; unmatched junction bases: 10. Based on the CDR3 plus reference TRBV5-4 and TRBJ2-7, the full variable domain is ETGVTQSPTHLIKTRGQQVTLRCSSQSGHNTVSWYQQALGQGPQFIFQYYREEENGRGNFPPRFSGLQFPNYSSELNVNALELDDSALYLCASSRSRQGSYEQYFGPGTRLTVT.

The chain couples TRBV6-6 to TRBJ1-5; 11 bases map to TRBD1. The germline V gene encodes CDR1 MNHNY and CDR2 SVGAGI (reference sequence). This CDR3 spans 13 amino acids. J lost 5 bases, V lost 7 bases, and 1 base had no gene match. CDR3 DNA sequence: TGTGCCAGCAAGGGACAGGGGGATCAGCCCCAGCATTTT. Protein sequence: CASKGQGDQPQHF.

The chain couples TRBV10-2 to TRBJ1-5, with TRBD1 matching over 8 bases. The V gene end was trimmed by 6 bases and the J gene end by 4 bases; junction bases not matched to a gene: 11. Germline values: CDR1 WSHSY, CDR2 SAAADI. The CDR3 has 16 amino acids. In DNA form, the CDR3 reads TGCGCCAGCAGCGCCAATTCTTGGACAGGGAATCAGCCCCAGCATTTT. Protein sequence: CASSANSWTGNQPQHF.

The V call is TRBV6-1, the J call TRBJ2-3; D is possibly TRBD1 or TRBD2 (5 bases each). This CDR3 spans 15 amino acids. Trimming cost V 2 bases and J 4 bases, with 13 bases left between them. CDR1 is MNHNS, CDR2 SASEGT, per germline. The CDR3 reads CASSELRGTPDTQYF. CDR3 DNA: TGTGCCAGCAGTGAACTTAGAGGGACGCCAGATACGCAGTATTTT.

The chain joins TRBV5-8 to TRBJ2-3; TRBD1 aligns across 10 bases. This CDR3 region has 16 residues. Unmatched junction bases numbered 3, after V lost 0 bases and J lost 2 bases. Germline lookup yields CDR1 SGHTS and CDR2 YDEGEE. The CDR3 DNA follows: TGTGCCAGCAGCTTGGGGACAGGGGGTTACACAGATACGCAGTATTTT. It specifies CASSLGTGGYTDTQYF.

V and J are TRBV29-1 and TRBJ2-1, with 7 bases that match TRBD2. CDR1 and CDR2 from the germline V gene are SQVTM and ANQGSEA. The ends lost 1 base at V and 0 bases at J; junction bases unmatched: 18. This CDR3 has 20 amino acids. CDR3: CSVEGSLAVPPLSSYNEQFF. The CDR3 DNA follows: TGCAGCGTTGAAGGTTCCCTAGCGGTCCCCCCACTGAGCTCCTACAATGAGCAGTTCTTC.

The chain uses TRBV2 and TRBJ1-4, with no clear D. V gave up 5 bases and J gave up 0 bases, with 10 bases separating them. Germline CDR1 and CDR2: SNHLY and FYNNEI. CDR3 length: 15 residues. The CDR3 region is CASSTDYATNEKLFF. The CDR3 DNA reads TGTGCCAGCAGTACCGACTATGCAACTAATGAAAAACTGTTTTTT.

The genes are TRBV4-1 and TRBJ2-1; D call uncertain. V was pared by 1 base and J by 6 bases, with 16 bases between. Germline CDR1 is MGHRA and CDR2 is YSYEKL. The CDR3 is 16 residues long. The CDR3 is CASSQVIPANLNEQFF. DNA for the CDR3: TGCGCCAGCAGCCAAGTTATTCCAGCCAATCTCAATGAGCAGTTCTTC.

This clone was detected a few times. The chain joins TRBV5-6 to TRBJ1-4; 10 bases map to TRBD1. V gave up 3 bases and J gave up 6 bases; unmatched junction bases: 5. Germline CDR1 and CDR2: SGHDT and YYEEEE. The CDR3 has 15 residues. CDR3 protein: CASSSYGTGDEKLFF. In DNA form, the CDR3 reads TGTGCCAGCAGCTCCTACGGGACAGGGGATGAAAAACTGTTTTTT.

This clone has just a few counts. V gene TRBV28 combines with J gene TRBJ1-2; the D gene is possibly TRBD1 (5 bases). CDR3 length: 12 amino acids. Germline assignment: CDR1 MDHEN and CDR2 SYDVKM. V lost 2 bases and J lost 5, with 6 bases in between. This chain's CDR3 is CASSLQGYGYTF. The CDR3 bases are TGTGCCAGCAGTTTACAGGGTTATGGCTACACCTTC.

V and J are TRBV2 and TRBJ2-6; D gene uncertain. Germline lookup yields CDR1 SNHLY and CDR2 FYNNEI. Trimming took 3 bases from V and 0 from J, leaving 9 bases between them. This CDR3 is built from 16 residues. Here the CDR3 DNA reads TGTGCCAGCAGTGATTCTGCTCGCTCTGGGGCCAACGTCCTGACTTTC. The encoded protein is CASSDSARSGANVLTF.